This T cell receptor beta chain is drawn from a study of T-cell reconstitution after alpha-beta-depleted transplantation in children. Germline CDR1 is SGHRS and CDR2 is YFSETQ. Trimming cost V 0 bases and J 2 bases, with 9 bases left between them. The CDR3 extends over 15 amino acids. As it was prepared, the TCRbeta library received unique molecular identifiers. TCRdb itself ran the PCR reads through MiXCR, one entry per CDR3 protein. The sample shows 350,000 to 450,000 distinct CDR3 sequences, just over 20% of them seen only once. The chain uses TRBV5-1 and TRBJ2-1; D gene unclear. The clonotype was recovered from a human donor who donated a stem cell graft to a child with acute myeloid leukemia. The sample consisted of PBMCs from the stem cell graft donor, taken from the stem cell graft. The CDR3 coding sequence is TGCGCCAGCAGCTTGGTGGATGGGGCCTACAATGAGCAGTTCTTC. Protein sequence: CASSLVDGAYNEQFF.